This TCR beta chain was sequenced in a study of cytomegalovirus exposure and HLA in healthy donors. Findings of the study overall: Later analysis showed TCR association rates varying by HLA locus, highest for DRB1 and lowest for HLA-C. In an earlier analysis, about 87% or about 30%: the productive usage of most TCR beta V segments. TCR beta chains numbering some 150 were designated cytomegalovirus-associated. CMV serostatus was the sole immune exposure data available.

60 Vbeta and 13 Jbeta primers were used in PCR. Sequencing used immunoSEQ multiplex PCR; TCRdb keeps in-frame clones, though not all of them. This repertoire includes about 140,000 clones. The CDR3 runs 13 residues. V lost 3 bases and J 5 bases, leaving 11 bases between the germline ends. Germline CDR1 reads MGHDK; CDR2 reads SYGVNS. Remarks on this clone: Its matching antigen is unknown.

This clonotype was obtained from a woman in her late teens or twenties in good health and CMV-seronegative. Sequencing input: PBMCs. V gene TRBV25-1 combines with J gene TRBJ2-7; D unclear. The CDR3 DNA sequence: TGTGCCAGCAGTGATACGGTTGGTCACGAGCAGTACTTC. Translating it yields CASSDTVGHEQYF.